Each of the 8 T cell receptor beta chains below was sequenced from the same sample in a study of blood T cell repertoires in COVID-19. Assay used: immunoSEQ multiplex PCR; TCRdb lists only in-frame clones, some missing. The table records some 73,000 clones, more than 80% of them present only once. Sequenced material: peripheral blood. These receptors were obtained from a woman older than 75 with active or convalescent COVID-19.

The rearrangement joins TRBV28 to TRBJ1-4; 7 nucleotides match TRBD1. CDR3 length: 14 residues. With V trimmed by 9 bases and J by 6 bases, 10 bases remained unmatched. Germline loops: CDR1 MDHEN, CDR2 SYDVKM. The CDR3 coding sequence is TGTGCCAGTTTTAACCGGGACAGACATGAAAAACTGTTTTTT. Translation: CASFNRDRHEKLFF. Filled out from reference TRBV28 and TRBJ1-4, the complete variable domain reads DVKVTQSSRYLVKRTGEKVFLECVQDMDHENMFWYRQDPGLGLRLIYFSYDVKMKEKGDIPEGYSVSREKKERFSLILESASTNQTSMYLCASFNRDRHEKLFFGSGTQLSVL.

This clone occurred once. The J gene is TRBJ2-1, the V gene TRBV6-5; 7 nucleotides align to TRBD2. The CDR3 runs 13 residues. Per germline, CDR1 MNHEY and CDR2 SVGAGI. The J segment lost 9 bases and the V segment lost 6 bases, leaving 8 bases of the junction unmatched. The CDR3: CASSPSPGGEQFF. Written as DNA, the CDR3 is TGTGCCAGCAGCCCCTCCCCGGGGGGTGAGCAGTTCTTC.

V gene TRBV5-1 combines with J gene TRBJ2-2, with D perhaps TRBD1 (8 bases). This CDR3 contains 14 residues. V was trimmed by 8 bases and J by 9 bases, leaving 20 bases between them. Germline V CDR1 and CDR2: SGHRS, YFSETQ. As DNA, the CDR3 is TGCGCCAGTTCCGGACAGGGAGGGACCAGGGAGCTGTTTTTT. Protein product: CASSGQGGTRELFF.

Concerning this clone: The sample carries other DNA sequences with the same CDR3. This chain connects TRBV30 to TRBJ1-3; possibly TRBD1 for D (5 bases). The CDR3 covers 14 residues. V gave up 0 bases and J gave up 0 bases, with 6 bases separating them. CDR1 is GTSNPN, CDR2 SVGIG, per germline (reference sequence). CDR3 nucleotide sequence: TGTGCCTGGAGTGTAAGGGGCTCTGGAAACACCATATATTTT. It translates to CAWSVRGSGNTIYF.

This clone has only a few counts. This chain connects TRBV2 to TRBJ1-5; TRBD1 matches at 9 bases. The CDR3 spans 17 residues. Germline V CDR1 and CDR2: SNHLY, FYNNEI. The junction had 14 bases not matched to a gene; V was cut back by 11 bases and J by 0 bases. Here the CDR3 reads CALHNRGRLYSNQPQHF. CDR3 bases: TGTGCCTTACACAACAGGGGGCGACTTTATAGCAATCAGCCCCAGCATTTT. Using reference TRBV2 and TRBJ1-5 for the parts outside the CDR3, the full variable domain is EPEVTQTPSHQVTQMGQEVILRCVPISNHLYFYWYRQILGQKVEFLVSFYNNEISEKSEIFDDQFSVERPDGSNFTLKIRSTKLEDSAMYFCALHNRGRLYSNQPQHFGDGTRLSIL.

The chain combines TRBV5-4 with TRBJ2-5, with 10 bases fitting TRBD2. Germline CDR1 and CDR2: SGHNT and YYREEE (reference sequence). The V and J ends lost 5 bases and 2 bases, in that order; junction bases with no gene match: 9. This CDR3 has 16 residues. The CDR3 spells CASSRGPAGGQETQYF. The DNA for the CDR3 is TGTGCCAGCAGTCGCGGGCCAGCGGGGGGGCAAGAGACCCAGTACTTC.

The chain is built from TRBV7-2 and TRBJ1-1; D remains ambiguous. Trimming stripped 6 bases from V and 1 base from J, with 9 bases between. The CDR3 length is 13 residues. Germline V gives CDR1 SGHTA, CDR2 FQGNSA. The CDR3 protein is CASRWTENTEAFF. CDR3 DNA sequence: TGTGCCAGCAGATGGACTGAGAACACTGAAGCTTTCTTT.

This clone was observed a few times. V gene TRBV10-1 combines with J gene TRBJ1-3; D uncertain. V was shortened by 6 bases and J by 2 bases, with 8 bases between the two germline ends. CDR3 length: 13 amino acids. CDR1 is WNHNN and CDR2 is SYGVQD in the germline V gene (reference sequence). This chain's CDR3 is CASRATTGNTIYF. The CDR3 DNA reads as TGCGCCAGCAGGGCTACTACTGGAAACACCATATATTTT.